These 7 T cell receptor beta chains were all obtained from the same sample, sequenced in a study of blood T cells in healthy people across ages. Using a J-beta primer mix together with a sample-barcoded 5' primer, a second PCR was run for roughly 6 to 12 cycles. A single record per CDR3 protein comes from TCRdb applying MiXCR to the 5' RACE reads. The table has approximately 760,000 distinct CDR3 sequences, just under 25% seen once. The data also belong to a second study, concerning T cells of mothers and their children.

The sample consisted of blood. All receptors come from a boy younger than 18 in good health.

The chain couples TRBV20-1 to TRBJ2-3; maybe TRBD1 (5 bases). Trimming stripped 5 bases from V and 4 bases from J, with 10 bases between. This CDR3 spans 12 amino acids. Germline CDR1 is DFQATT and CDR2 is SNEGSKA (reference sequence). The DNA for the CDR3 is TGCAGTGCTGGCCCCAGGGCAGATACGCAGTATTTT. Translated, it gives CSAGPRADTQYF.

This rearrangement joins TRBV20-1 to TRBJ2-3; D possibly corresponds to TRBD1 (6 bases). Trimming took off 5 bases at V and 2 bases at J, with 14 bases between the two ends. CDR3 size: 14 residues. Germline CDR1 is DFQATT and CDR2 is SNEGSKA (reference sequence). The CDR3 loop is CSASGRGLTDTQYF. CDR3 DNA sequence: TGCAGTGCTTCGGGCAGGGGTCTCACAGATACGCAGTATTTT.

In this sample, this clonotype turned up a few times. The rearrangement uses TRBV10-3 and TRBJ2-1; D unresolved. CDR1 is ENHRY, CDR2 SYGVKD, per germline. The CDR3 contains 18 residues. Trimming left V 3 bases short and J 1 base short, with 19 bases between. DNA for the CDR3: TGTGCCATCAGTGACCGGGCCCCTCCGGTACCATCCTACAATGAGCAGTTCTTC. Its protein is CAISDRAPPVPSYNEQFF.

Turning to this clonotype: Germline is not matched at one junction end, which may reflect a read error. The chain joins TRBV7-2 to TRBJ2-3; 11 bases line up with TRBD2. CDR3 length: 15 amino acids. Germline V gene data show CDR1 as SGHTA and CDR2 as FQGNSA. The CDR3 is CASSVGSGGADAQYF. CDR3 bases: TGTGCCAGCAGCGTAGGTAGCGGGGGGGCAGATGCGCAGTATTTT.

V usage is TRBV24-1 and J usage is TRBJ2-2; D gene unclear. Trimming left V 3 bases short and J 4 bases short, with 14 bases between. CDR3 size: 16 residues. Germline V gene sequence: CDR1 KGHDR, CDR2 SFDVKD. DNA for the CDR3: TGTGCCACCAGTGATCTCCGGGTAGGGCCCACCGGGGAGCTGTTTTTT. This codes for CATSDLRVGPTGELFF.

The chain couples TRBV5-1 to TRBJ1-6; D is possibly TRBD1 (6 bases). Germline CDR1 and CDR2: SGHRS and YFSETQ. Trimming removed 0 bases from V and 1 base from J, with 14 bases in between. This CDR3 is built from 18 residues. The DNA of the CDR3 is TGCGCCAGCAGCTTGGTTCCGAGGACAGAGTCCTATAATTCACCCCTCCACTTT. Its protein product is CASSLVPRTESYNSPLHF.

This clonotype turned up a few times. This chain links TRBV21-1 with TRBJ1-1; whether TRBD1, the table's D call, matches the DNA was not checked. TRBV21-1 is a pseudogene locus. This CDR3 is 14 amino acids long. CDR3 protein: CASSKQGFHTEAFF. The CDR3 nucleotides are TGTGCCAGCAGCAAACAGGGGTTTCACACTGAAGCTTTCTTT.